These 14 T cell receptor beta chains were sequenced from one sample in a study of T cell responses to AZD1222 COVID-19 vaccine. Clones were read by immunoSEQ multiplex PCR, and TCRdb kept only the in-frame ones, dropping some. The sample consists of some 74,000 clones, nearly 90% of them appearing once. Material: peripheral blood, obtained 28 days after the second AZD1222 dose. The origin of the receptors is an adult who received the AZD1222 COVID-19 vaccine.

The gene calls are TRBV10-3 and TRBJ1-3, with D possibly matching TRBD1 (6 bases). The CDR3 contains 15 residues. Germline CDR1 and CDR2: ENHRY and SYGVKD. V was cut by 3 bases and J by 4 bases, with 13 bases left in between. The DNA of the CDR3 is TGTGCCATCAGTGATGACCCAAGGGGGGGAAACACCATATATTTT. Protein product: CAISDDPRGGNTIYF.

V and J are TRBV6-5 and TRBJ2-3; D ambiguous. V lost 2 bases and J lost 4, with 13 bases in between. The CDR3 has 15 residues. Germline CDR1 and CDR2: MNHEY and SVGAGI. The CDR3, as DNA: TGTGCCAGCAGTTACAGACGACCCTCCCCAGATACGCAGTATTTT. This gives the protein CASSYRRPSPDTQYF.

The chain employs TRBV5-1 and TRBJ2-7; 9 nucleotides line up with TRBD2. The germline CDR1 and CDR2 sequences are SGHRS and YFSETQ. V lost 3 bases, J lost 5 bases, and 9 bases stayed unmatched. CDR3 length: 15 amino acids. The CDR3 nucleotides read TGCGCCAGCAGCTACCGGGTAGCGGGAGTCCACGAGCAGTACTTC. Translation gives CASSYRVAGVHEQYF.

This sequence joins TRBV19 and TRBJ2-1; 7 bases agree with TRBD2. CDR1 and CDR2 (germline): LNHDA, SQIVND (reference sequence). The V segment lost 5 bases and the J segment 5 bases; nucleotides outside the gene matches: 9. This CDR3 is built from 15 residues. In DNA, the CDR3 is TGTGCCAGTAGTTCTAGCGGAGGAGGGCACAATGAGCAGTTCTTC. Translation gives CASSSSGGGHNEQFF. The whole variable domain, remainder taken from reference TRBV19 and TRBJ2-1, is DGGITQSPKYLFRKEGQNVTLSCEQNLNHDAMYWYRQDPGQGLRLIYYSQIVNDFQKGDIAEGYSVSREKKESFPLTVTSAQKNPTAFYLCASSSSGGGHNEQFFGPGTRLTVL.

Only one count was recorded for this clone. J is TRBJ2-4 and V is TRBV19; tentative D call: TRBD2 (6 bases). The V end was cut by 4 bases, the J end by 0 bases, with 16 bases between. Germline-derived CDR1 and CDR2 are LNHDA and SQIVND (reference sequence). This CDR3 contains 17 residues. DNA of the CDR3: TGTGCCAGTAGTACGAGTTGGGGGGAAATAGCCAAAAACATTCAGTACTTC. This encodes CASSTSWGEIAKNIQYF.

This clone was detected only a few times. The chain couples TRBV5-6 to TRBJ1-1; 7 nucleotides align to TRBD1. Germline trimming cut 0 bases from V and 1 base from J; bases unmatched to any gene: 6. The CDR3 spans 16 residues. Germline CDR1 SGHDT, CDR2 YYEEEE. CDR3 sequence reads: CASSLDVGGANTEAFF. The CDR3 DNA follows: TGTGCCAGCAGCTTGGACGTAGGGGGCGCGAACACTGAAGCTTTCTTT.

This clone came up once. The chain joins TRBV2 to TRBJ2-3, with 11 nucleotides matching TRBD2. The V and J ends lost 6 bases and 5 bases, in that order; junction bases with no gene match: 7. From germline, CDR1 is SNHLY and CDR2 FYNNEI. This CDR3 is 15 amino acids long. The CDR3 sequence is CASSRRLAGKDTQYF. The CDR3 nucleotides are TGTGCCAGCAGCCGTAGACTAGCGGGAAAAGATACGCAGTATTTT. Full variable domain (missing parts from reference TRBV2 and TRBJ2-3): EPEVTQTPSHQVTQMGQEVILRCVPISNHLYFYWYRQILGQKVEFLVSFYNNEISEKSEIFDDQFSVERPDGSNFTLKIRSTKLEDSAMYFCASSRRLAGKDTQYFGPGTRLTVL.

This chain links TRBV24-1 with TRBJ1-5; the D gene is possibly TRBD1 (6 bases). Trimming pared 0 bases from V and 5 bases from J, leaving 10 bases between. CDR3 length: 15 amino acids. Per the germline V gene, CDR1 is KGHDR and CDR2 is SFDVKD. DNA of the CDR3: TGTGCCACCAGTGATTTGAGCAGGGGAGATCAGCCCCAGCATTTT. As protein: CATSDLSRGDQPQHF.

The CDR3 is CASSFQSTDTQYF. CDR3 DNA sequence: TGTGCCAGTAGTTTTCAGAGCACAGATACGCAGTATTTT. The V and J genes are TRBV19 and TRBJ2-3, with D unresolved. V was cut by 5 bases and J by 0 bases, with 6 bases left in between. Germline CDR1 reads LNHDA; CDR2 reads SQIVND (reference sequence). This CDR3 contains 13 residues.

This chain joins TRBV10-1 and TRBJ2-3; D call uncertain. Germline lookup yields CDR1 WNHNN and CDR2 SYGVQD (reference sequence). The V gene lost 0 bases and the J gene lost 0 bases, with 7 bases spanning the gap. This CDR3 contains 15 residues. The CDR3 loop is CASSESSTSTDTQYF. The CDR3 region has the DNA TGCGCCAGCAGTGAGTCCTCAACTAGCACAGATACGCAGTATTTT.

The chain links TRBV11-2 to TRBJ2-1; possibly TRBD1 for D (5 bases). CDR1 SGHAT and CDR2 FQNNGV come from the germline V gene. The germline V and J ends were trimmed by 0 bases and 6 bases, with 12 bases remaining between them. There are 15 residues in the CDR3. CDR3 DNA: TGTGCCAGCAGCTTAGAGGCAGGGTTCGCCAATGAGCAGTTCTTC. This codes for CASSLEAGFANEQFF. The full variable domain, completed using reference TRBV11-2 and TRBJ2-1, is EAGVAQSPRYKIIEKRQSVAFWCNPISGHATLYWYQQILGQGPKLLIQFQNNGVVDDSQLPKDRFSAERLKGVDSTLKIQPAKLEDSAVYLCASSLEAGFANEQFFGPGTRLTVL.

This clone was seen just once. The CDR3, as DNA: TGTGCCAGCAGCTTAGCTAGCGGTTCCCTAAATGAGCAGTTCTTC. Protein product: CASSLASGSLNEQFF. The chain recombines TRBV7-6 with TRBJ2-1; weak D call: TRBD2 (6 bases). Per the germline V gene, CDR1 is SGHVS and CDR2 is FNYEAQ. V was clipped by 0 bases and J by 7 bases, with 13 bases between them. The CDR3 spans 15 residues. Variable domain in full (rest from reference TRBV7-6 and TRBJ2-1): GAGVSQSPRYKVTKRGQDVALRCDPISGHVSLYWYRQALGQGPEFLTYFNYEAQQDKSGLPNDRFSAERPEGSISTLTIQRTEQRDSAMYRCASSLASGSLNEQFFGPGTRLTVL.

CDR3 bases: TGTGCCAGCAGTGAAGTGGTGGGACTAGGGGGGCAAGAGACCCAGTACTTC. Protein: CASSEVVGLGGQETQYF. This chain joins TRBV2 and TRBJ2-5; 8 bases align to TRBD2. Per the germline V gene, CDR1 is SNHLY and CDR2 is FYNNEI. The CDR3 runs to 17 residues. V was clipped by 1 base and J by 2 bases; unmatched bases: 9. The full variable domain, completed using reference TRBV2 and TRBJ2-5, is EPEVTQTPSHQVTQMGQEVILRCVPISNHLYFYWYRQILGQKVEFLVSFYNNEISEKSEIFDDQFSVERPDGSNFTLKIRSTKLEDSAMYFCASSEVVGLGGQETQYFGPGTRLLVL.

The V call is TRBV14, the J call TRBJ2-3, with D perhaps matching TRBD2 (5 bases). The CDR3 has 17 amino acids. Germline CDR1 SGHDN, CDR2 FVKESK. V was shortened by 4 bases and J by 4 bases, with 21 bases between the two germline ends. Here the CDR3 reads CASSLSGSDPLPDTQYF. The CDR3 DNA reads TGTGCCAGCAGCCTTTCTGGGAGCGACCCCCTCCCAGATACGCAGTATTTT.